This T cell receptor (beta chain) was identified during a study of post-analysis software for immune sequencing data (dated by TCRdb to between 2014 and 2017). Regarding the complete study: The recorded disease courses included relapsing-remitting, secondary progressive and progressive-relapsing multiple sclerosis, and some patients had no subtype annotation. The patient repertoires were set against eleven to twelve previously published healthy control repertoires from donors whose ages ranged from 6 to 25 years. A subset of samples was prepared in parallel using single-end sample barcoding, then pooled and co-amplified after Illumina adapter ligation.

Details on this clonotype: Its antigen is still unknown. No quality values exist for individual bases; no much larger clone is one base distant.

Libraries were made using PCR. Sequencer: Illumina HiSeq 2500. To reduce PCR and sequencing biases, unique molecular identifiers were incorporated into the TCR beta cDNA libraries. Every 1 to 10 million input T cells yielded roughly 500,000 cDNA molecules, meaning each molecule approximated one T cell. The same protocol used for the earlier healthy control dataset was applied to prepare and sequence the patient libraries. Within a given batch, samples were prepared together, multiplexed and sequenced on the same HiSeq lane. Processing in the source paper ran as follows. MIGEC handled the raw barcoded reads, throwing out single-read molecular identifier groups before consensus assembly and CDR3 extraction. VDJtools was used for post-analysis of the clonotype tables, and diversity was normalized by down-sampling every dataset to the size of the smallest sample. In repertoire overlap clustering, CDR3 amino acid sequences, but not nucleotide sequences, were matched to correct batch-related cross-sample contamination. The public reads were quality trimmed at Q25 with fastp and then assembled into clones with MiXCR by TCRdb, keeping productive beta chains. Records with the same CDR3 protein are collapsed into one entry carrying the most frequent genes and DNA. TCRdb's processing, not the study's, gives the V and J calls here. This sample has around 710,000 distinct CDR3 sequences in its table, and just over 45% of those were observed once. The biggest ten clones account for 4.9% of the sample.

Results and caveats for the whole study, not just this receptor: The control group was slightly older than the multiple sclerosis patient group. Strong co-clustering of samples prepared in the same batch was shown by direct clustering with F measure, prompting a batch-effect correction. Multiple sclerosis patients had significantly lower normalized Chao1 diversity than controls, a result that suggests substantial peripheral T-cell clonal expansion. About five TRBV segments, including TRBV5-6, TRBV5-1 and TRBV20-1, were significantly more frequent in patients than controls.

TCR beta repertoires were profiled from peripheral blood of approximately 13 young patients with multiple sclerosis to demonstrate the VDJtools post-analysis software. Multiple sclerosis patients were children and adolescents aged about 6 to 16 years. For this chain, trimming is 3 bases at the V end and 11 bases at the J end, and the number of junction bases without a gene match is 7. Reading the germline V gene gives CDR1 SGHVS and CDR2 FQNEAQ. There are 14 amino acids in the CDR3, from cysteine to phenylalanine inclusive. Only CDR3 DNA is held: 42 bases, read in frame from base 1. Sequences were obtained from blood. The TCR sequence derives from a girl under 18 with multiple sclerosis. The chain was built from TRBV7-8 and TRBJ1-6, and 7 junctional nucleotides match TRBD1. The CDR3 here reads CASSFGTTGTPLHF. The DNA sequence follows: TGTGCCAGCAGCTTCGGGACGACAGGGACACCCCTCCACTTT.